These 12 T cell receptor beta chains originate from one sample sequenced in a study of T cell responses to AZD1222 COVID-19 vaccine. The method was immunoSEQ multiplex PCR; TCRdb's version includes in-frame clones alone and lacks a portion of them. The profile covers around 190,000 clones, with 70% to 90% appearing a single time and roughly 0.49% taken by the ten largest. Source: peripheral blood, taken on day 0 of AZD1222 vaccination. All receptors derive from an adult in good health.

The genes are TRBV4-3 and TRBJ2-3; 11 bases map to TRBD2. The CDR3 loop spans 18 amino acids. The ends lost 0 bases at V and 1 base at J; junction bases unmatched: 6. Germline values: CDR1 LGHNA, CDR2 YSLEER. The chain's CDR3 is CASSQDPDSGGGTDTQYF. The DNA of the CDR3 is TGCGCCAGCAGCCAAGATCCCGATAGCGGGGGGGGCACAGATACGCAGTATTTT.

V is TRBV28 and J is TRBJ2-1, with TRBD1 identical over 7 bases. Germline CDR1 reads MDHEN; CDR2 reads SYDVKM. V lost 7 bases to trimming and J lost 12 bases; unmatched junction nucleotides: 9. There are 12 residues in the CDR3. The CDR3 DNA reads TGTGCCAGCACCAATCCTAGGGGGCGGCAGTTCTTC. This sequence encodes CASTNPRGRQFF.

The chain employs TRBV6-2 or TRBV6-3 and TRBJ2-1, with 12 bases that match TRBD2. Germline loops: CDR1 MNHEY, CDR2 SVGEGT. This CDR3 is 19 amino acids long. V was clipped by 4 bases and J by 4 bases; unmatched bases: 14. This CDR3 is CASSSDQIGLAGSYNEQFF. For the CDR3, the DNA is TGTGCCAGCAGTTCAGACCAAATCGGACTAGCGGGGTCTTACAATGAGCAGTTCTTC.

The chain joins TRBV2 to TRBJ2-3; tentatively, D is TRBD2 (6 bases). CDR1 SNHLY and CDR2 FYNNEI come from the germline V gene. Trimming removed 4 bases from V and 0 bases from J, with 14 bases in between. The CDR3 consists of 16 residues. The CDR3 here is CASSGGGSRSTDTQYF. CDR3 nucleotide sequence: TGTGCCAGCAGTGGAGGAGGGAGCCGAAGCACAGATACGCAGTATTTT.

This clone was seen only a few times. The V and J genes are TRBV10-3 and TRBJ2-5; 8 nucleotides align to TRBD2. CDR1 is ENHRY, CDR2 SYGVKD, per germline. The CDR3 has 17 residues. Trimming removed 2 bases from V and 2 bases from J; junction bases left unmatched: 10. In nucleotides, the CDR3 is TGTGCCATCAGTGAGGGGTTGCTCGCGGGGGGACAAGAGACCCAGTACTTC. This codes for CAISEGLLAGGQETQYF.

The chain combines TRBV11-3 with TRBJ2-1, with 7 positions matching TRBD2. Germline values: CDR1 SGHNT, CDR2 YENEEA. This CDR3 contains 13 residues. V trimming: 2 bases; J trimming: 10 bases; junction bases outside the gene matches: 5. The CDR3 is CASSLSREGEQFF. The CDR3 coding sequence is TGTGCCAGCAGCTTATCCAGGGAGGGCGAGCAGTTCTTC.

The chain combines TRBV6-5 with TRBJ2-5, with a tentative D call TRBD2 (6 bases). The germline CDR1 and CDR2 sequences are MNHEY and SVGAGI. V was cut by 7 bases and J by 5 bases, with 20 bases left in between. The CDR3 consists of 15 residues. CDR3 in DNA: TGTGCCAGCATATCGGGGCAGGGAGGATGGGAGACCCAGTACTTC. Translating gives CASISGQGGWETQYF.

The chain has TRBV5-4 and TRBJ2-5, with 10 bases lining up with TRBD1. Germline CDR1 reads SGHNT; CDR2 reads YYREEE (reference sequence). The CDR3 covers 16 residues. Unmatched junction bases numbered 8, after V lost 0 bases and J lost 6 bases. CDR3 DNA sequence: TGTGCCAGCAGCTTGGGTGGTGGACAGGGGGTGAAGACCCAGTACTTC. This encodes CASSLGGGQGVKTQYF. Together with reference TRBV5-4 and TRBJ2-5, the CDR3 gives the full variable domain: ETGVTQSPTHLIKTRGQQVTLRCSSQSGHNTVSWYQQALGQGPQFIFQYYREEENGRGNFPPRFSGLQFPNYSSELNVNALELDDSALYLCASSLGGGQGVKTQYFGPGTRLLVL.

The CDR3 DNA reads TGTGCCAGTAGTATAGTAGTACGCAATCAGCCCCAGCATTTT. Encoded protein: CASSIVVRNQPQHF. This rearrangement joins TRBV19 to TRBJ1-5; no firm D call. Trimming stripped 1 base from V and 2 bases from J, with 6 bases between. This CDR3 has 14 amino acids. Per the germline V gene, CDR1 is LNHDA and CDR2 is SQIVND (reference sequence).

The chain has TRBV10-2 and TRBJ1-5, with D unclear. Trimming took off 3 bases at V and 2 bases at J, with 5 bases between the two ends. In germline, CDR1 is WSHSY, CDR2 SAAADI. The CDR3 length is 13 residues. CDR3 amino acids: CASSDAGNQPQHF. As DNA, the CDR3 is TGCGCCAGCAGTGATGCAGGCAATCAGCCCCAGCATTTT.

Written as DNA, the CDR3 is TGCGCCAGCAGCCACTCTCGAGGGGCCTCGAAGAACACTGAAGCTTTCTTT. Translated: CASSHSRGASKNTEAFF. The rearrangement joins TRBV4-1 to TRBJ1-1; tentatively, D is TRBD1 (5 bases). The CDR3 is 17 amino acids. In germline, CDR1 is MGHRA, CDR2 YSYEKL. Trimming pared 3 bases from V and 1 base from J, leaving 18 bases between.

This clone was picked up one time. The chain carries TRBV7-9 and TRBJ2-1, with D possibly matching TRBD2 (5 bases). Per germline, CDR1 SEHNR and CDR2 FQNEAQ (reference sequence). Trimming stripped 5 bases from V and 4 bases from J, with 9 bases between. The CDR3 has 13 residues. The CDR3 loop reads CASSLRDYNEQFF. As DNA, the CDR3 is TGTGCCAGCAGCCTCCGGGATTACAATGAGCAGTTCTTC.